This T cell receptor beta chain came from a study of T-cell reconstitution after alpha-beta-depleted transplantation in children (dated by TCRdb to the mid-2010s). Regarding the study in general: Using TCR repertoire profiling, the study followed T-cell immune reconstitution in a quantitative way in children after TCRalphabeta/CD19-depleted allogeneic hematopoietic cell transplantation.

CDR1 and CDR2 (SGHRS, YFSETQ) derive from the germline V gene. From its cysteine to its phenylalanine, the CDR3 spans 15 amino acids. Of the read, only the CDR3 DNA is kept; its 45 bases are in frame from base 1. Ends trimmed: V by 4 bases, J by 8 bases; bases unmatched to a gene: 13. This clonotype has a handful of counts. Its antigen is currently not known. No base-level quality is on record; no much larger clone is a single base apart. Library construction relied on PCR. Sequencing relied on an Illumina HiSeq 2500. TCR libraries were prepared with molecular barcoding, using unique molecular identifiers to normalize TCRbeta repertoire quantification. The public reads were reanalyzed by TCRdb: fastp trimming at Q25, MiXCR alignment, in-frame beta chains only. Each CDR3 protein appears once, grouped with its most common genes and DNA. This sample has 200,000 to 250,000 distinct CDR3 sequences in its table, and about a tenth of those were observed once. The top ten clones comprise over 5% of the sample.

The origin of this receptor is a human donor who donated a stem cell graft to a child with acute lymphoblastic leukemia. The starting material was PBMCs from the stem cell graft donor, obtained from the stem cell graft. Recombination linked TRBV5-1 to TRBJ1-1; TRBD1 agrees with 8 junctional bases. CDR3 loop: CASSGRSGGAREAFF. The nucleotide sequence is TGCGCCAGCAGCGGGAGGTCAGGGGGCGCCCGGGAAGCTTTCTTT.